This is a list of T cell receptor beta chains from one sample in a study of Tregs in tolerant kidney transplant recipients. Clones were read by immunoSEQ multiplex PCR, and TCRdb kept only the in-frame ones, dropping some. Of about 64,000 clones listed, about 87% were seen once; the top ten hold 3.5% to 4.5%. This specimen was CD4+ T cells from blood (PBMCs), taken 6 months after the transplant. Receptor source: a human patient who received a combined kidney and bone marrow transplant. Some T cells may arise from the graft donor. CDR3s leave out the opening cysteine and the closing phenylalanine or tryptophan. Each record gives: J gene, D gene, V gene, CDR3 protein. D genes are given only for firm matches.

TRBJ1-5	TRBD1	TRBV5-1	ARGQGAHQPQH
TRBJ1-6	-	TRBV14	ASSPTWASPLH
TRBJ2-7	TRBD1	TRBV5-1	ASSSRQGRYYEQY
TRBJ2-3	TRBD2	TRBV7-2	ASSLRGGADTQY
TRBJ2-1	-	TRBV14	ASSRLLYNEQF
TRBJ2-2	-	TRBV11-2	ASSHRVSGELF
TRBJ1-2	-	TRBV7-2	ASSLPQTNGYT
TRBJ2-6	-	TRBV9	ASSAGLFSGANVLT
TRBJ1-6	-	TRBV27	ASSLYRDNSPLH
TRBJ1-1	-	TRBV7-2	ASSLDILMNTEAF
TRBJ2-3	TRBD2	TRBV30	AWSASGGTDTQY
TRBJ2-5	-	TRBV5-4	ASSLARETQY
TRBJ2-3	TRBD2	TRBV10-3	APLRPSGGHSTDTQY
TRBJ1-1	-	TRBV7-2	ASSLSGRGGTEAF
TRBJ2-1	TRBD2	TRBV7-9	ASSHTSAGNEQF
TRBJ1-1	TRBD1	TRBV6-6	ASNRDRNTEAF
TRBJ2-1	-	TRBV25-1	ASSEQIDYNEQF
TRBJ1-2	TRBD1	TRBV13	ASSLEGQGISGYT
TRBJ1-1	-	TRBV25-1	ASSHTGSAAEAF
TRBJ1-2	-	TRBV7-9	ASSLSTGNYGYT
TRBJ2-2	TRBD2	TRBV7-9	ASSPQRGDTGELF
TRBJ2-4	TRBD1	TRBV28	ASSGLNRGRAKNIQY
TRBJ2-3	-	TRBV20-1	SSALGDTQY
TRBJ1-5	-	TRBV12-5	ASGKSDGGIKPQH
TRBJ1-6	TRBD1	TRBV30	AWSETGGGSPLH
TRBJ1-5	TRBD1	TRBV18	ASSLTGGREPQH